In this sample, the clone carrying this T cell receptor (beta chain) is medium-sized. Its specificity is unknown. The method was immunoSEQ multiplex PCR; TCRdb's version includes in-frame clones alone and lacks a portion of them. The sample includes about 26,000 clones, 70% to 80% of them seen just once. The sample is drawn from a study of OX40 agonist ivuxolimab in advanced cancers. Study-wide points: The work left the antigen specificity of expanded peripheral T cells undetermined.

The V and J ends lost 5 bases and 4 bases, in that order; junction bases with no gene match: 5. The CDR3 is made up of 13 amino acids. Per the germline V gene, CDR1 is SEHNR and CDR2 is FQNEAQ (reference sequence). The origin of this receptor is an adult with an advanced solid tumor such as melanoma, head and neck, liver or kidney cancer. The specimen comprised CD4+ or CD8+ T cells sorted from blood, sampled in a trial of the OX40 agonist ivuxolimab. The rearrangement links TRBV7-9 to TRBJ2-7, with 7 nucleotides matching TRBD1. CDR3: CASSPRDRYEQYF. The DNA for the CDR3 is TGTGCCAGCAGCCCCCGGGACAGATACGAGCAGTACTTC. Based on the CDR3 plus reference TRBV7-9 and TRBJ2-7, the full variable domain is DTGVSQNPRHKITKRGQNVTFRCDPISEHNRLYWYRQTLGQGPEFLTYFQNEAQLEKSRLLSDRFSAERPKGSFSTLEIQRTEQGDSAMYLCASSPRDRYEQYFGPGTRLTVT.